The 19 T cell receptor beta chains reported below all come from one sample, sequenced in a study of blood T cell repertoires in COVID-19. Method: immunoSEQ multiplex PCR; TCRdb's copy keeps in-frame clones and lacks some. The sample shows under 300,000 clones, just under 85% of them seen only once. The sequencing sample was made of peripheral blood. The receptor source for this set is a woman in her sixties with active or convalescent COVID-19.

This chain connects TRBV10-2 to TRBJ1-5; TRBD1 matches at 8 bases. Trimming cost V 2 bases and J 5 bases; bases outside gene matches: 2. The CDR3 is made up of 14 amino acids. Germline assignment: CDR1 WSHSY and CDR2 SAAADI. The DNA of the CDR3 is TGCGCCAGCAGTGAGCAGGGGGCGGATCAGCCCCAGCATTTT. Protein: CASSEQGADQPQHF.

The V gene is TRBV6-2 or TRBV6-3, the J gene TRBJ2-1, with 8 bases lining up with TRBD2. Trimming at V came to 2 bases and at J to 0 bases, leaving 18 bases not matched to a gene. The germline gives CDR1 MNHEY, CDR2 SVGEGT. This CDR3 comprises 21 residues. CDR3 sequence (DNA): TGTGCCAGCAGTTACCTTCCGGGGGGGGCAGGGCCTATAAGCTCCTACAATGAGCAGTTCTTC. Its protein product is CASSYLPGGAGPISSYNEQFF.

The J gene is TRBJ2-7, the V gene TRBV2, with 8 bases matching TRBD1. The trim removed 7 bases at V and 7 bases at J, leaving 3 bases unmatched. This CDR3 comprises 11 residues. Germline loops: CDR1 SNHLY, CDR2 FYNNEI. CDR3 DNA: TGTGCCAGCACCAGGGGGCCGGAGCAGTACTTC. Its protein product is CASTRGPEQYF.

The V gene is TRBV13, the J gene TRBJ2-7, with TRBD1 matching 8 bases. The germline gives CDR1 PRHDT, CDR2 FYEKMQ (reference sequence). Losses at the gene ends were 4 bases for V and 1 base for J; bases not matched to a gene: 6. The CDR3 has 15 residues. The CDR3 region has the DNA TGTGCCAGCAGCTCATCCGGGACAGGATCCTACGAGCAGTACTTC. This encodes CASSSSGTGSYEQYF.

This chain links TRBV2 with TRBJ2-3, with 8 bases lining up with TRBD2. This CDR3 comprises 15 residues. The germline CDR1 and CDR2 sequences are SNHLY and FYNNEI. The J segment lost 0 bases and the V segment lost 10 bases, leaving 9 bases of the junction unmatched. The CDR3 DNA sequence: TGTGCCACCCCCCGAGCGGGGGAAAGCACAGATACGCAGTATTTT. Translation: CATPRAGESTDTQYF. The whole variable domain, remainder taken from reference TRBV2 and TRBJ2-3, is EPEVTQTPSHQVTQMGQEVILRCVPISNHLYFYWYRQILGQKVEFLVSFYNNEISEKSEIFDDQFSVERPDGSNFTLKIRSTKLEDSAMYFCATPRAGESTDTQYFGPGTRLTVL.

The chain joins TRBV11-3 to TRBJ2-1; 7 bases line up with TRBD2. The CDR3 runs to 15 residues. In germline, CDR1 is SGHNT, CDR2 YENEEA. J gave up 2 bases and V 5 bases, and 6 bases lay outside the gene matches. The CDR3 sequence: CASSRREGPYNEQFF. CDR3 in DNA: TGTGCCAGCAGCAGAAGGGAGGGCCCCTACAATGAGCAGTTCTTC.

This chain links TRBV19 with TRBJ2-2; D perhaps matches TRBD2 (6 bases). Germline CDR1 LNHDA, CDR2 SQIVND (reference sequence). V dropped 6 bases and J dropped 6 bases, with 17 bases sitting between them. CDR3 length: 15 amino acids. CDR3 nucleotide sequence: TGTGCCAGTAGGGACCCGGGGGTTAGGGCCGGGGAGCTGTTTTTT. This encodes CASRDPGVRAGELFF.

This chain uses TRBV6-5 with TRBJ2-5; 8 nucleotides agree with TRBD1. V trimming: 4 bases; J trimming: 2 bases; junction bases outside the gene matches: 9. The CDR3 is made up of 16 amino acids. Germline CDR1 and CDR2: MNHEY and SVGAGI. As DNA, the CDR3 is TGTGCCAGCAGTTCGCCTCAGGGGGCTCCACAAGAGACCCAGTACTTC. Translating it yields CASSSPQGAPQETQYF.

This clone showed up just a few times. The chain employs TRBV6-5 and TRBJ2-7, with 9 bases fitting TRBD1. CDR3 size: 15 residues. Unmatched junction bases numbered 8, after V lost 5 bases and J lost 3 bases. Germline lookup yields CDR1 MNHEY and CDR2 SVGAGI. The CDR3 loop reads CASSRGGTGYYEQYV. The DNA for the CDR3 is TGTGCCAGCAGTAGGGGCGGGACAGGGTACTACGAGCAGTACGTC.

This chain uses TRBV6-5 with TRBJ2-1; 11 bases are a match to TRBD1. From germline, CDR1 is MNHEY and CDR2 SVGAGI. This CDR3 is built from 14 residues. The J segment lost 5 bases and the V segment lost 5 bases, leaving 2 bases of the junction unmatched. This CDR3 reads CASSRDRGDNEQFF. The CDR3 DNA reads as TGTGCCAGCAGTAGGGACAGGGGGGACAATGAGCAGTTCTTC.

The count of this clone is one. The CDR3 region is CASSLTSPGLAGTGDTQYF. The CDR3, as DNA: TGTGCCAGCAGTCTCACCAGTCCGGGACTAGCGGGGACAGGGGATACGCAGTATTTT. The chain uses TRBV27 and TRBJ2-3, with TRBD2 identical over 13 bases. This CDR3 spans 19 amino acids. Germline-derived CDR1 and CDR2 are MNHEY and SMNVEV (reference sequence). V was clipped by 5 bases and J by 6 bases; unmatched bases: 17.

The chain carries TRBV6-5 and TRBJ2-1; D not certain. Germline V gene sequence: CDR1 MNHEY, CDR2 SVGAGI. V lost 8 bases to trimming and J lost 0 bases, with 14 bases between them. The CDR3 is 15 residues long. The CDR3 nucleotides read TGTGCCAGCTTCCGTCCCCTGAGCTCCTACAATGAGCAGTTCTTC. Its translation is CASFRPLSSYNEQFF.

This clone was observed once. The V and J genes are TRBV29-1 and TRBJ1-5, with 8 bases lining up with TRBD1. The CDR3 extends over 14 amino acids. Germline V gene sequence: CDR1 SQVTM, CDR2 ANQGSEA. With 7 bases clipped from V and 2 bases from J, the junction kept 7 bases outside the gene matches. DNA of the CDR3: TGCAGCGCTACTCAGGGGGCTGGCAATCAGCCCCAGCATTTT. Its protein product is CSATQGAGNQPQHF.

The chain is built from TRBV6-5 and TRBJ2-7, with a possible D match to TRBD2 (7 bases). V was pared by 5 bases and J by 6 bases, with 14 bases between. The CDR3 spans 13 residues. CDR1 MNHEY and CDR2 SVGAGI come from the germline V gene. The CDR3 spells CASSRGGRSEQYV. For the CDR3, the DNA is TGTGCCAGCAGTAGGGGGGGTCGAAGCGAGCAGTACGTC.

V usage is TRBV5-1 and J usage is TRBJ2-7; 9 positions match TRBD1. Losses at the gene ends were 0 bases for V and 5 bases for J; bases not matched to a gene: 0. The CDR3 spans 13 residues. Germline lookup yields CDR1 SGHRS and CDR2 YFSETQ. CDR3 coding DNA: TGCGCCAGCAGCTTGGGGGACAGGGACGAGCAGTACTTC. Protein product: CASSLGDRDEQYF.

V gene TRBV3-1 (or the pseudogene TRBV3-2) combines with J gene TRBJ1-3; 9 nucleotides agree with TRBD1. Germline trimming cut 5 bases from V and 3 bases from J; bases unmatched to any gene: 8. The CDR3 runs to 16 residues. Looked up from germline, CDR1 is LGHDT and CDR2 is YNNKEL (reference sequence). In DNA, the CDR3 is TGTGCCAGCAGCAACCGGGACAGGGTGTTTGGAAACACCATATATTTT. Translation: CASSNRDRVFGNTIYF.

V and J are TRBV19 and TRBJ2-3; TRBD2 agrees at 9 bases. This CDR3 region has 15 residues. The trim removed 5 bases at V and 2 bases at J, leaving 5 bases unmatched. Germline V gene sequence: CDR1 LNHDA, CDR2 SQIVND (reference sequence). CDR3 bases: TGTGCCAGTAGTTATAGCGGGGGCCTCACAGATACGCAGTATTTT. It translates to CASSYSGGLTDTQYF. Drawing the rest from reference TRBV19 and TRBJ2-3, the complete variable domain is DGGITQSPKYLFRKEGQNVTLSCEQNLNHDAMYWYRQDPGQGLRLIYYSQIVNDFQKGDIAEGYSVSREKKESFPLTVTSAQKNPTAFYLCASSYSGGLTDTQYFGPGTRLTVL.

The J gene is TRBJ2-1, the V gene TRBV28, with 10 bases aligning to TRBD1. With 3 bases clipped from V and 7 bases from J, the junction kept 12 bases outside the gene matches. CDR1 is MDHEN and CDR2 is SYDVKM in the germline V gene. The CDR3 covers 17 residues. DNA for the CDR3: TGTGCCAGCAGTTTGATCGGGACAGGGGATTTTTGGAATGAGCAGTTCTTC. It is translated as CASSLIGTGDFWNEQFF.

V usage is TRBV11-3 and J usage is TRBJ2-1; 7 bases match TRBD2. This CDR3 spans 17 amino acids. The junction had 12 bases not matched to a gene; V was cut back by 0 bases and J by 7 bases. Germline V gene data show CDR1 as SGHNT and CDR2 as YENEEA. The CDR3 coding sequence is TGTGCCAGCAGCTTAGATCGCCTTGGGGAGGGGAGTAATGAGCAGTTCTTC. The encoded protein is CASSLDRLGEGSNEQFF.